This T cell receptor (beta chain) was captured by sequencing in a study of shared T cell receptors in the human thymus (dated by TCRdb to the early 2020s). Notes on the research overall: The study investigated the way shared, self-reactive T-cell receptor alpha chains are produced in the human thymus.

Measured from the cysteine to the phenylalanine, the CDR3 is 15 residues long. The DNA shown is the 45-base CDR3, in frame from base 1. CDR1 and CDR2, looked up from the germline V gene (reference sequence), are SSHAT and FNYEAQ. The library was generated by the immunoSEQ multiplex PCR assay. The clones in this table, taken by TCRdb from immuneACCESS, are in-frame only. Not every clone is retained; where verified, under half of the shortfall comes from an unresolved V gene, and the cause of the rest is unknown. This sample gives 500,000 to 550,000 clones in total; about four fifths of them show up just once. The ten largest clones add up to about 0.013% of the sample. Comments on this clone: It lacks a known antigen. Compared with germline, one end of the junction differs, possibly owing to a read error.

These data were also filed under a second study, of human thymus T cells. As the second paper documents: The donors were immunologically healthy infants in Finland who had open corrective cardiac surgery for congenital heart defects. The thymus tissue came from surgical resects taken out during corrective cardiac surgery. Both the thymic and the peripheral blood repertoires appeared to show biased V and J gene segment usage. Highly overlapping thymic TCR repertoires among unrelated individuals were reported in the related research. The study described the TCR alpha and beta repertoires in under 10 infant thymus samples and four matching peripheral blood samples. The infant donors were 7 to 244 days old, and the cohort included over 5 males and two females. Thymocytes were released mechanically from tissue and stored at -70 °C as pellets of about 9-32 million cells. A QIAsymphony instrument was used to extract genomic DNA from the frozen cell pellets. The immunoSEQ multiplex PCR assay was used to amplify the TCRB and TCRAD loci from a standardized amount of quality-controlled genomic DNA. The V(D)J region was spanned by amplicons of a length sufficient to cover the CDR3 and to identify V and J genes. Amplicon sequencing was performed on an Illumina platform through the commercial immunoSEQ service. Primer bias and sequencing errors were corrected using previously described methods, and TCRAD and TCRB definitions followed the IMGT database. The repertoires were analysed using immunoSEQ Analyzer 3.0 and VDJTools for basic statistics, V/J segment usage, diversity estimates, rarefaction and pairwise overlap. Diversity was estimated with Chao1, ChaoE, Efron-Thisted, Shannon and inverse Simpson indices, and also on datasets down-sampled to the smallest sample. Repertoire overlap was assessed by strict matching of CDR3 nucleotide sequence, V gene and J gene, and clustering was done by Jaccard-based multidimensional scaling. On average, thymus samples yielded around 810,000 unique TCRB clonotypes, whereas blood samples yielded roughly 81,000.

Material: thymocytes. The sequence links TRBV7-7 to TRBJ2-5; the D segment could be TRBD1, given 7 matching bases. This clonotype originated in a boy in the first two years of life with a congenital heart defect. Donor details come from another sample of the same person, matched by shared clones. In nucleotides, the sequence is TGTGCTAGCAGCTTAGGCGGCAGGGGGGTAGAGACCCAGTACTTC. Translation gives CASSLGGRGVETQYF.